The T cell receptor (beta chain) described here comes from a study of T cell responses to AZD1222 COVID-19 vaccine. Regarding the study as a whole: Researchers took repertoire samples only after the peak T cell response had come. Clonal diversity may have been underestimated in mostly white British donors.

Remarks on this clone: Its antigen is as yet unknown.

Sequenced by immunoSEQ multiplex PCR; TCRdb stores in-frame clones only, minus some. The sample yields 8,000 to 9,000 clones, roughly 88% seen once. The CDR3 spans 14 residues. Trimming removed 6 bases from V and 1 base from J, with 12 bases in between. From germline, CDR1 is SNHLY and CDR2 FYNNEI. The source material was peripheral blood, sampled 28 days after the second AZD1222 dose. This receptor was obtained from an adult who received the AZD1222 COVID-19 vaccine. The V gene is TRBV2, the J gene TRBJ1-1, with a possible D match to TRBD1 (6 bases). The CDR3 DNA sequence: TGTGCCAGCAGCCTCCAGGGGAGGAACACTGAAGCTTTCTTT. Its translation: CASSLQGRNTEAFF.